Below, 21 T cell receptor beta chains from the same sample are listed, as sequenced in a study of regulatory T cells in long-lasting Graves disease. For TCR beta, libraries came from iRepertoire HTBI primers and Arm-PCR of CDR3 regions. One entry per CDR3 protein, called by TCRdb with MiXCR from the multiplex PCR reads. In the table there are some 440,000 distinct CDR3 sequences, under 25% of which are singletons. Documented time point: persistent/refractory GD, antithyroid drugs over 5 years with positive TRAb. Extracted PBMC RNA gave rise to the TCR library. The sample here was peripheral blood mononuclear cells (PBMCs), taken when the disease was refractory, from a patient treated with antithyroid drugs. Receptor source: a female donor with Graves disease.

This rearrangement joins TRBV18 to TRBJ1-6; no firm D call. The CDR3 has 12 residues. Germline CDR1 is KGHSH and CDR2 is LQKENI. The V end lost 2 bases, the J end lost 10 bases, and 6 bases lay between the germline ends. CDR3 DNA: TGTGCCAGCTCACCAGAAGTCTCACCCCTCCACTTT. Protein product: CASSPEVSPLHF.

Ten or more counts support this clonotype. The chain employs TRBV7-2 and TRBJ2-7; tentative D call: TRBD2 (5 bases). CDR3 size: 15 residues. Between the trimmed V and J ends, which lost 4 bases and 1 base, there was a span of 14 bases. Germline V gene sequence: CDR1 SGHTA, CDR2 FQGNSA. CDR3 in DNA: TGTGCCAGCAGCTACTACACCGGGATATCCTACGAGCAGTACTTC. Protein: CASSYYTGISYEQYF.

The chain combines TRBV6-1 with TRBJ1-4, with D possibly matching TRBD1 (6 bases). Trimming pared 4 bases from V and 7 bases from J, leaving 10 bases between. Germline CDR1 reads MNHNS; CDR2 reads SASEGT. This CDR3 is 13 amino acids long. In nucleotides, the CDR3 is TGTGCCAGCAGTGTCCTGGACAGTGAAAAACTGTTTTTT. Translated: CASSVLDSEKLFF.

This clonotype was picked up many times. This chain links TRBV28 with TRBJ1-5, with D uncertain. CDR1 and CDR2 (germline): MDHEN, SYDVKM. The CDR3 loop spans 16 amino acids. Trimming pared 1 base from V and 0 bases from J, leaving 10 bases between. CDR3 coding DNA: TGTGCCAGCAGTTTATTCGCGGATAGTAGCAATCAGCCCCAGCATTTT. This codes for CASSLFADSSNQPQHF.

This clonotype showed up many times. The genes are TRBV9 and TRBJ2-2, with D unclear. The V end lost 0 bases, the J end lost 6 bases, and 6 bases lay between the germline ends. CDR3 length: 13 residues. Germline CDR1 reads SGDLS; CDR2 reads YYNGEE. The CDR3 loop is CASSVVTAGELFF. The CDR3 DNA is TGTGCCAGCAGCGTAGTGACGGCCGGGGAGCTGTTTTTT.

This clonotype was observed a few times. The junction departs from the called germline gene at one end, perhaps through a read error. Here the CDR3 reads CASSYSLNGAGELFF. The CDR3 DNA is TGTGCCAGCAGCTACTCCCTCAACGGGGCCGGGGAGCTGTTTTTT. The chain carries TRBV6-5 and TRBJ2-2; a possible D gene is TRBD2 (5 bases). There are 15 residues in the CDR3. The V gene's germline CDR1 is MNHEY and CDR2 SVGAGI.

This CDR3 is CSARDRQRGSCEQYF. The CDR3, as DNA: TGCAGTGCTAGAGACCGTCAGCGCGGGAGCTGCGAGCAGTACTTC. The chain carries TRBV20-1 and TRBJ2-7; 7 nucleotides agree with TRBD2. J lost 6 bases, V lost 0 bases, and 11 bases had no gene match. The CDR3 consists of 15 residues. The germline gives CDR1 DFQATT, CDR2 SNEGSKA (reference sequence).

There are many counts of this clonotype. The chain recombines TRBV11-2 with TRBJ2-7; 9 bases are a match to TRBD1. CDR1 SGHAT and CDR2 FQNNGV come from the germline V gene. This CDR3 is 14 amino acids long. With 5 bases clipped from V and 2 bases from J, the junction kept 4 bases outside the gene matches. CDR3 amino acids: CASSAGQGPYEQYF. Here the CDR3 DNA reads TGTGCCAGCAGCGCGGGACAGGGACCCTACGAGCAGTACTTC. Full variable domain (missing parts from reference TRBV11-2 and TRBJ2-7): EAGVAQSPRYKIIEKRQSVAFWCNPISGHATLYWYQQILGQGPKLLIQFQNNGVVDDSQLPKDRFSAERLKGVDSTLKIQPAKLEDSAVYLCASSAGQGPYEQYFGPGTRLTVT.

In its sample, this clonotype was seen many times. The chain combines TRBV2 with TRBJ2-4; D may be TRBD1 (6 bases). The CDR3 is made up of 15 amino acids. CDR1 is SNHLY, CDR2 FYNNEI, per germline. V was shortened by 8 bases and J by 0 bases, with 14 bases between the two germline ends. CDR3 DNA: TGTGCCAGCGGGGGCTGGAGTCAAGCCAAAAACATTCAGTACTTC. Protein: CASGGWSQAKNIQYF. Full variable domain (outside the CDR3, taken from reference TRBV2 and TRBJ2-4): EPEVTQTPSHQVTQMGQEVILRCVPISNHLYFYWYRQILGQKVEFLVSFYNNEISEKSEIFDDQFSVERPDGSNFTLKIRSTKLEDSAMYFCASGGWSQAKNIQYFGAGTRLSVL.

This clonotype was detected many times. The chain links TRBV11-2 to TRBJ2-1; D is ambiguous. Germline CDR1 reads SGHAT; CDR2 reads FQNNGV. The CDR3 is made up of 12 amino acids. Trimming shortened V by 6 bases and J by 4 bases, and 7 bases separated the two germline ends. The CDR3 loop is CASRFGYNEQFF. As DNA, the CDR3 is TGTGCCAGCAGATTCGGGTACAATGAGCAGTTCTTC.

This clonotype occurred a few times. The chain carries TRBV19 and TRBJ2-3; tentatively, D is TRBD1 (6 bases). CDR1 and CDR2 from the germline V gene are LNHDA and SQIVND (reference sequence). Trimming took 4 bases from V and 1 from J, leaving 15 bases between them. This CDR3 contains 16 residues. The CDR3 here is CASSTRGWGGTDTQYF. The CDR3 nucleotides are TGTGCCAGTAGTACCAGGGGCTGGGGTGGCACAGATACGCAGTATTTT.

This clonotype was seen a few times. The CDR3 reads CAIKGEGGRTDTQYF. CDR3 nucleotides: TGTGCCATCAAGGGGGAGGGGGGACGCACAGATACGCAGTATTTT. This rearrangement joins TRBV28 to TRBJ2-3, with D possibly matching TRBD2 (7 bases). Germline V gene data show CDR1 as MDHEN and CDR2 as SYDVKM. The V end lost 10 bases, the J end lost 1 base, and 18 bases lay between the germline ends. This CDR3 spans 15 amino acids.

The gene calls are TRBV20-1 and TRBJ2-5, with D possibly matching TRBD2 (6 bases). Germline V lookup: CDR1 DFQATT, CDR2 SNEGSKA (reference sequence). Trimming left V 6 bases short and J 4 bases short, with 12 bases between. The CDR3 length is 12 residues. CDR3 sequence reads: CSAPVGGETQYF. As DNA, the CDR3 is TGCAGTGCCCCCGTGGGGGGAGAGACCCAGTACTTC.

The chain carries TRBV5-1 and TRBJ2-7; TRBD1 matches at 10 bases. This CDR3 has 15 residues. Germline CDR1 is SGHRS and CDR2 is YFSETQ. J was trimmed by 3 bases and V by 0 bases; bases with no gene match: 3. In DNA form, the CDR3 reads TGCGCCAGCAGCTTGGTGGGGACAGGGGTCTACGAGCAGTACTTC. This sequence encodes CASSLVGTGVYEQYF.

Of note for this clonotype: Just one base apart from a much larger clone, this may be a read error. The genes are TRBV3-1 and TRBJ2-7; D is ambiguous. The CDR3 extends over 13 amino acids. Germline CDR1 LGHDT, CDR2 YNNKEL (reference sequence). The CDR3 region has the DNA TGTGCCAGCAGCCAAGTGAGGCACTACGGGCAGTACTTC. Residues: CASSQVRHYGQYF.

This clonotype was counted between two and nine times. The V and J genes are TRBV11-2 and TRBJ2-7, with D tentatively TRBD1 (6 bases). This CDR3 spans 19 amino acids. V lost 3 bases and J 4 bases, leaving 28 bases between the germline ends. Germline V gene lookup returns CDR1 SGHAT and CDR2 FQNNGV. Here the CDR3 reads CASSFKQGNYPSEVYEQYF. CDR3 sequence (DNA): TGTGCCAGCAGCTTTAAACAGGGAAACTACCCCTCGGAAGTATACGAGCAGTACTTC.

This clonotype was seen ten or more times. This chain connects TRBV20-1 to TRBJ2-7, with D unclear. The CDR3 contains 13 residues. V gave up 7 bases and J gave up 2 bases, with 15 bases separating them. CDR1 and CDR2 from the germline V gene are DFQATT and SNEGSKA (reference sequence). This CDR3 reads CSGLDLLTYEQYF. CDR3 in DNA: TGCAGTGGCCTGGACCTCCTTACCTACGAGCAGTACTTC.

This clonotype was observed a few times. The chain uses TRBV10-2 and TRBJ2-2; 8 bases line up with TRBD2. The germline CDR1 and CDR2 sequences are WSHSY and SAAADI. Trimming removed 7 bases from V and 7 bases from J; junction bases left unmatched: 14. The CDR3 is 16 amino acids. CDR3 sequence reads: CASKGPGTRRGGELFF. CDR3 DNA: TGCGCCAGCAAAGGTCCCGGGACTAGAAGGGGCGGGGAGCTGTTTTTT.

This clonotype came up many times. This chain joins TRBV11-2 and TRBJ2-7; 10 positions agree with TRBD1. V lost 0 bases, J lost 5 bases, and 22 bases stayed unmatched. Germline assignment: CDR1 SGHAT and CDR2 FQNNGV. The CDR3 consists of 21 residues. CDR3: CASSLDAWGQGPQFGNDEQYF. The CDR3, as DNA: TGTGCCAGCAGCTTAGACGCTTGGGGACAGGGGCCGCAGTTTGGAAACGACGAGCAGTACTTC.

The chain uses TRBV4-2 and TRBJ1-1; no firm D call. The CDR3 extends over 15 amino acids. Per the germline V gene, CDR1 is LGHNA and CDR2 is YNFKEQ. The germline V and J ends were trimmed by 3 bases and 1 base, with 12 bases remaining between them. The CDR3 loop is CASSQDHISNTEAFF. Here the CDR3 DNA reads TGTGCCAGCAGCCAGGATCACATATCGAACACTGAAGCTTTCTTT.

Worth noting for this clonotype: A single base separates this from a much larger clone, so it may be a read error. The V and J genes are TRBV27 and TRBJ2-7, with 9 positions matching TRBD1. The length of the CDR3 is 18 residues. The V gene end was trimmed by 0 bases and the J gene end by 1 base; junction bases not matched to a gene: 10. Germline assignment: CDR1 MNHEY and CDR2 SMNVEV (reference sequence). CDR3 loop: CASSLSKYHGTGSYEQYF. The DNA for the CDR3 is TGTGCCAGCAGTTTATCGAAGTACCACGGGACAGGGTCCTACGAGCAGTACTTC.